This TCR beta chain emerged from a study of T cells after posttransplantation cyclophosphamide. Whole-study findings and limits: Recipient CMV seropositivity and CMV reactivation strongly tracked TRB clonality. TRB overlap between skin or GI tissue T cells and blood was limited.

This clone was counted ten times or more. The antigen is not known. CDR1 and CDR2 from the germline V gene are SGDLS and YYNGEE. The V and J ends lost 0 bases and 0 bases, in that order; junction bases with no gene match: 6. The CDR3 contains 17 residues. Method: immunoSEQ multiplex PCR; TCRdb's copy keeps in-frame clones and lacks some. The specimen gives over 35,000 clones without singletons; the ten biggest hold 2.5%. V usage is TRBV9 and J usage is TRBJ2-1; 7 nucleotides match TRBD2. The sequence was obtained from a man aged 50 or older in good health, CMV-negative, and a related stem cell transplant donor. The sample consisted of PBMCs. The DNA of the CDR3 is TGTGCCAGCAGCGTAGGACGAGCTAGCGGCTCCTACAATGAGCAGTTCTTC. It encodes CASSVGRASGSYNEQFF.